The subject of this entry is one TCR beta chain. This clone's antigen is unknown. No much larger clonotype is one base removed from it; base qualities were not supplied. The record originates from a study of OX40 agonist ivuxolimab in advanced cancers. Notes on the research overall: The costimulatory receptor OX40 (CD134) was targeted by ivuxolimab, a fully human IgG2 agonistic monoclonal antibody. Intravenous ivuxolimab was administered to patients every 2 weeks at six dose levels: 0.01, 0.1, 0.3, 1.5, 3 and 10 mg/kg. Among the roughly 52 dose-escalation patients, some 20 had hepatocellular carcinoma, roughly 15 melanoma, 9 renal cell carcinoma and 9 head and neck cancer. A male proportion of 82.7% and a mean age of 60 years, ranging from 23 to 79, were recorded for the dose-escalation cohort. Prior anti-PD-1, anti-PD-L1 or anti-CTLA-4 therapy was permitted, and checkpoint inhibitors had been received by more than 35% of dose-escalation patients. Partial responses occurred in three dose-escalation patients, of whom one had hepatocellular carcinoma and two had cutaneous melanoma. The point of sequencing TCRbeta in the periphery was to test whether ivuxolimab changed TCR sequence diversity and drove clonal T-cell expansion. The paper reports the monotherapy dose-escalation portion (N of about 54 patients) of the phase I ivuxolimab trial. General conclusions and limits of the study: In the 0.1-3.0 mg/kg groups, partial responders were among the patients with the lowest normalized peripheral clonal expansion, particularly in CD8+ T cells. Which antigens the clonally expanded peripheral T cells were specific for was not determined. At doses of 0.1 to 3.0 mg/kg, clonal expansion of both CD4+ and CD8+ T cells in blood was seen between baseline and week 6. Low levels of normalized T-cell clonal expansion were also seen in some patients who did not respond. On average, CD8+ T cells showed more expanded clones than CD4+ T cells after ivuxolimab.

To sequence the TCRbeta CDR3 region, genomic DNA was isolated from the sorted cells. TCRbeta CDR3 regions were sequenced using the immunoSEQ Assay. TCRdb's version of the immuneACCESS table is confined to in-frame rearrangements and falls short of the full clone set. An unresolved V gene accounts for under half of the shortfall where checked; the remainder is of unknown origin. For this sample there are about 40,000 clones; 85% to 90% appear just once. The ten most abundant clones make up around 12% of the sample. Reading the germline V gene gives CDR1 SQVTM and CDR2 ANQGSEA. The CDR3 runs 14 residues from the cysteine to the phenylalanine. This entry keeps only the CDR3 DNA: 42 bases, framed from base 1. At the junction V is shortened by 1 base and J by 3 bases; bases outside the gene matches: 4. Patients with a history of autoimmune disease or receiving systemic immunosuppression were excluded from the trial. In every dose cohort, peripheral blood was drawn for TCR sequencing at baseline, cycle 4 day 1, and cycle 7 day 1. Samples came from an open-label, multicenter, first-in-human phase I dose-escalation trial of ivuxolimab. Adults with locally advanced or metastatic melanoma, renal cell carcinoma, hepatocellular carcinoma or head and neck squamous cell carcinoma were enrolled in the trial. Before TCR sequencing, CD4+ T cells and CD8+ T cells from peripheral blood were sorted into separate populations.

The starting material was CD4+ or CD8+ T cells sorted from blood, obtained in a trial of the OX40 agonist ivuxolimab. This TCR derives from an adult with an advanced solid tumor such as melanoma, head and neck, liver or kidney cancer. The receptor chain draws on TRBV29-1 and TRBJ1-2; 8 of the junction bases match TRBD1. The base sequence is TGCAGCGTTGAAGTCCCAGGGGGCGACTATGGCTACACCTTC. Translated, this gives CSVEVPGGDYGYTF.